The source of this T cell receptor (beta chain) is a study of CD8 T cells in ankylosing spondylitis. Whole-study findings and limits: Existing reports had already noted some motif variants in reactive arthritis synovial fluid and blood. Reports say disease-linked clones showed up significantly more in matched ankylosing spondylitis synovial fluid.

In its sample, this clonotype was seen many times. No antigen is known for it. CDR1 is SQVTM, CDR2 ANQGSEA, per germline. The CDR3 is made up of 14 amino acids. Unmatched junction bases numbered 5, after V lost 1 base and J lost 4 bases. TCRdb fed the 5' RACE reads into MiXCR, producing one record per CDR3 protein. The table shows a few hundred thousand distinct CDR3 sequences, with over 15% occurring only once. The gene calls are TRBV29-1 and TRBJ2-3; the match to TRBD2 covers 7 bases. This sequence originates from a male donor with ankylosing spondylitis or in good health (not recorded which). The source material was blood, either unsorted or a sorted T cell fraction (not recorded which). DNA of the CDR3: TGCAGCGTTGAAGGAAGCGGGAAATCAGATACGCAGTATTTT. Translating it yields CSVEGSGKSDTQYF.